Sequencing of this TCR beta chain was carried out in a study of blood T cells in healthy people across ages. About the research overall: Capturing about one barcoded beta molecule per two T cells was achieved by template switching.

Combining a sample-barcoded 5' primer with a J-beta primer mix, a second PCR ran for 7 to 11 cycles. TCRdb re-analysed the 5' RACE reads in MiXCR, keeping a single row per CDR3 protein. The sample records about 970,000 distinct CDR3 sequences, around 54% being singletons. Sample: blood. This TCR was sampled from an older woman in good health.

CDR3 DNA: TGCGCCAGCAGCTTGGAATCCCAGCACACAGATACGCAGTATTTT. Translating it yields CASSLESQHTDTQYF. V gene TRBV5-1 combines with J gene TRBJ2-3; D is ambiguous. V was clipped by 0 bases and J by 2 bases, with 10 bases between them. The length of the CDR3 is 15 residues. Germline-derived CDR1 and CDR2 are SGHRS and YFSETQ. Together with reference TRBV5-1 and TRBJ2-3, the CDR3 gives the full variable domain: KAGVTQTPRYLIKTRGQQVTLSCSPISGHRSVSWYQQTPGQGLQFLFEYFSETQRNKGNFPGRFSGRQFSNSRSEMNVSTLELGDSALYLCASSLESQHTDTQYFGPGTRLTVL.